The present TCR beta chain was sequenced within a study of OX40 agonist ivuxolimab in advanced cancers. Study-level background: Patients were 82.7% male with ages about 20 to 79, mean approximately 62.

Profiling relied on immunoSEQ multiplex PCR, and the TCRdb table lists in-frame clones only, not all of them. Here the sample spans 60,000 to 75,000 clones, over 90% being singletons. The specimen was CD4+ or CD8+ T cells sorted from blood, collected in a trial of the OX40 agonist ivuxolimab. The sequence was collected from an adult with an advanced solid tumor such as melanoma, head and neck, liver or kidney cancer.

DNA for the CDR3: TGCGCCAGCAGCCAAGGGCTTCACACCGGGGAGCTGTTTTTT. Translation gives CASSQGLHTGELFF. This chain uses TRBV4-1 with TRBJ2-2; D not resolved. The germline CDR1 and CDR2 sequences are MGHRA and YSYEKL. This CDR3 is 14 amino acids long. V lost 1 base and J 3 bases, leaving 6 bases between the germline ends.